The sequence of this T cell receptor (beta chain) was determined in a study of T cells after yellow fever vaccination. Study context: SMART-Seq v4 Ultra Low Input handled preparation of low-cell-number fractions. Whole-study results and caveats: The CD4 and CD8 compartments had a small share of their clonotypes in common.

This clonotype occurred a few times. Its target is not known. TCRdb analysed the 5' RACE reads with MiXCR anew, one entry per CDR3 protein. The sample consists of over 300,000 distinct CDR3 sequences, about 4% of them appearing once. Germline CDR1 LNHNV, CDR2 YYDKDF (reference sequence). The CDR3 contains 13 residues. The J segment lost 8 bases and the V segment lost 3 bases, leaving 6 bases of the junction unmatched. The chain is built from TRBV15 and TRBJ1-2; 7 nucleotides match TRBD1. The source is a young man who received the YFV17D yellow fever vaccine. Here the sequenced sample was PBMCs, taken 5 days after the yellow fever booster vaccination. CDR3 coding DNA: TGTGCCACCAGCAGCGACAGGGTGGAGGGCTACACCTTC. Translated, it gives CATSSDRVEGYTF.